This T cell receptor beta chain was recovered during a study of graft-versus-host responses after intestinal transplantation. This CDR3 spans 13 amino acids. V was clipped by 0 bases and J by 6 bases, with 8 bases between them. Per the germline V gene, CDR1 is GTSNPN and CDR2 is SVGIG (reference sequence). The repertoire was sequenced with immunoSEQ multiplex PCR; TCRdb's copy has only in-frame clones and lacks some. The sample consists of roughly 70,000 clones, roughly 92% of them appearing once. The receptor was derived from a human patient who received an intestinal transplant, so some T cells may come from the graft donor. The chain links TRBV30 to TRBJ2-2, with unresolved D. This specimen consisted of bone marrow, obtained approximately 740 days after intestinal transplantation. The CDR3 nucleotides are TGTGCCTGGAGTGTACTGGGATCCGGGGAGCTGTTTTTT. This gives the protein CAWSVLGSGELFF.